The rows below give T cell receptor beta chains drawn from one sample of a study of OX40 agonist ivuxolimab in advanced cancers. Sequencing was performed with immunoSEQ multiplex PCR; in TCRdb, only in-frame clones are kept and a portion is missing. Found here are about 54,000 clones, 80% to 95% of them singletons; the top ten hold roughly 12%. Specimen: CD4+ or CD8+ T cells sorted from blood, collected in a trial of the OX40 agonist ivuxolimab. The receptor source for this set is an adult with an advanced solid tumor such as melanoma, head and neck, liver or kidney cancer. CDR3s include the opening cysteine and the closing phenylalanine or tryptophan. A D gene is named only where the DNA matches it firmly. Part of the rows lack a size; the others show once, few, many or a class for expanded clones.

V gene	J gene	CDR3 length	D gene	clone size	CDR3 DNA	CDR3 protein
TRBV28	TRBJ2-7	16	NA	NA	TGTGCCAGCAGTGGATCCGGCGGGGTGGGAACCTACGAGCAGTACTTC	CASSGSGGVGTYEQYF
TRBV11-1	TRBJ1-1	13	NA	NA	TGTGCCAGCAGCTTCGACAGGAACACTGAAGCTTTCTTT	CASSFDRNTEAFF
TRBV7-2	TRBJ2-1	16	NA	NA	TGTGCCAGCAGCTTCTCGGGGGCAAGCTCCTACAATGAGCAGTTCTTC	CASSFSGASSYNEQFF
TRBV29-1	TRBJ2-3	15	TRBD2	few	TGCAGCGTTGAAGGGGGTAGCGGGGGCACAGATACGCAGTATTTT	CSVEGGSGGTDTQYF
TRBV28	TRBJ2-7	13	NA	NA	TGTGCCAGCAGCTTTAACCAGGGGTACGAGCAGTACTTC	CASSFNQGYEQYF
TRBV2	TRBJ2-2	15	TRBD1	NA	TGTGCCAGCAGTGAAAGGACAGGCGGCACCGGGGAGCTGTTTTTT	CASSERTGGTGELFF
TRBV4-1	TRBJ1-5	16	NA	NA	TGCGCCAGCAGCCAGGGGGAAGATCGGAGCAATCAGCCCCAGCATTTT	CASSQGEDRSNQPQHF
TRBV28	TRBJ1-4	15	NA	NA	TGTGCCAGCAGTTCCCATGGGGGCGGTAATGAAAAACTGTTTTTT	CASSSHGGGNEKLFF
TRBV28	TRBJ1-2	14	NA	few	TGTGCCAGCACCTCCCTGGGACGGCCGGGAGGCTACACCTTC	CASTSLGRPGGYTF
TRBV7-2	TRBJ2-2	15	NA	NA	TGTGCCAGCAGCTTAGTTCCGGGGTTCACCGGGGAGCTGTTTTTT	CASSLVPGFTGELFF
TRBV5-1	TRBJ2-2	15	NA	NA	TGCGCCAGCGCGGTTGGACTGCTGAACACCGGGGAGCTGTTTTTT	CASAVGLLNTGELFF
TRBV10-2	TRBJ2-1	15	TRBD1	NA	TGCGCCAGCAGTGAGTGGGGACAGGGTGACAATGAGCAGTTCTTC	CASSEWGQGDNEQFF
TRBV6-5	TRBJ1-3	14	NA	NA	TGTGCCAGCAGTTACCACCCCTCTGGAAACACCATATATTTT	CASSYHPSGNTIYF
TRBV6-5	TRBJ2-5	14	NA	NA	TGTGCCAGCAGTTACTCACGGGTTCAAGAGACCCAGTACTTC	CASSYSRVQETQYF
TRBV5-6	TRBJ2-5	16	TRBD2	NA	TGTGCCAGCAGTCGGGGGACTAGCGGGAGGGAAGAGACCCAGTACTTC	CASSRGTSGREETQYF
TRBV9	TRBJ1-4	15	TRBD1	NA	TGTGCCAGCAGCCCCCGACAGGGAGCTAATGAAAAACTGTTTTTT	CASSPRQGANEKLFF
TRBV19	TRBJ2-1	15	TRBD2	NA	TGTGCCAGTAGCCGGGGGGGAGAGGGCTACAATGAGCAGTTCTTC	CASSRGGEGYNEQFF
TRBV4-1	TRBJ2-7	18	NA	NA	TGCGCCAGCAGCCAAGCCTCGGCCAGGGCCAAATACAGCTACGAGCAGTACTTC	CASSQASARAKYSYEQYF
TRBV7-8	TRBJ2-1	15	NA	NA	TGTGCCAGCAGCTTAGAACCGGCAGGGTGGAATGAGCAGTTCTTC	CASSLEPAGWNEQFF
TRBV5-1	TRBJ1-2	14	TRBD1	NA	TGCGCCAGCAGCTCGGGACAGGGCCCTTATGGCTACACCTTC	CASSSGQGPYGYTF
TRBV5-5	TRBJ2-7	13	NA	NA	TGTGCCAGCAGCTTGCTAACCATCTACGAGCAGTACTTC	CASSLLTIYEQYF
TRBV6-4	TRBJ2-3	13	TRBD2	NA	TGTGCCAGCAGCCGGGAGGGAGGAGATACGCAGTATTTT	CASSREGGDTQYF
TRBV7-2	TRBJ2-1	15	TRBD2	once	TGTGCCAGCAGCTTAGCCCCGGGGGGGTACAATGAGCAGTTCTTC	CASSLAPGGYNEQFF
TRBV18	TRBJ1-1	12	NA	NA	TGTGCCAGCTCACCCCTCGGCACTGAAGCTTTCTTT	CASSPLGTEAFF
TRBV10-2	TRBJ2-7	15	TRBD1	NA	TGCGCCAGCAGGACAGGGCCTACCGGAACCTACGAGCAGTACTTC	CASRTGPTGTYEQYF